Given below is one T cell receptor beta chain in context. This clonotype was picked up a small number of times. The antigen this receptor binds is unknown. No base quality values were provided; no much bigger clone lies one nucleotide off. Its CDR3 holds 13 amino acids, cysteine through phenylalanine. This entry keeps only the CDR3 DNA: 39 bases, framed from base 1. Per the germline V gene (reference sequence), SEHNR is the CDR1 and FQNEAQ is the CDR2. V loses 2 bases, J loses 8 bases, and the germline ends lie 12 bases apart. TCR cDNA was made using 5'RACE template switching, a step that added a universal primer site and unique molecular identifiers. cDNA synthesis was primed from both the TCR alpha and TCR beta constant segments. Two PCR steps were used to amplify libraries, with sample barcodes and sequencing adapters being added in the second step. Libraries were sequenced on Illumina HiSeq 2500 (2x100 bp) or NovaSeq (2x150 bp). Regarding the original processing steps: Demultiplexing of reads and collapsing into UMI consensus sequences were performed with MIGEC, and V(D)J alignment was carried out with MiXCR. Vaccine-responding clonotypes were defined with edgeR using replicate PBMC samples, requiring FDR below 0.01 and a log2 fold change above 5 up to day 15. Bulk clonotypes were assigned CD4 or CD8 identity according to which sequenced CD4 or CD8 repertoire held them at higher abundance. TCRdb passed the public sequencing reads through fastp at Q25 and MiXCR, retaining productive beta sequences. Merged by CDR3 protein, the rows form single entries marked with the most common genes and DNA. What appears here as the V and J calls and clone size reflects TCRdb's work, not the paper's. The sample profile shows roughly 180,000 distinct CDR3 sequences; about 6% of them were found once. The leading ten clones occupy under 3% of the sample.

This sample was taken from a study of T cells after yellow fever vaccination (dated by TCRdb to about 2019). Broadly, across the study: The SMART-Seq v4 Ultra Low Input RNA kit was used to prepare libraries from fractions with low cell numbers. The cohort comprised two healthy male donors, one aged 18 to 30 and one aged 30 to 39 years. To track T-cell clones before and after primary and booster YFV17D yellow fever vaccination, bulk TCR alpha and beta repertoires were sequenced longitudinally. Bulk PBMC replicates and cell subsets were isolated from blood drawn at multiple timepoints before and after both primary and secondary immunization. Overall results and qualifications from the work: Only two donors were included in the study, so the extent to which the findings can be generalized is limited. Compared with the primary T-cell response, the secondary T-cell response was faster but weaker, reaching its peak on day 5 rather than on day 15. After the booster, most of the clones that had expanded following primary vaccination were detected again (just under 97% of CD4 and 80% to 90% of CD8), which suggests that memory was broadly maintained. Computational filtering was required because FACS-sorted repertoires could contain abundant contaminating clonotypes from the bulk population. A small fraction of clonotypes showed up in both the CD4 and CD8 compartments, probably as a result of convergent recombination.

The sample's treatment or condition label is to be understood as: live attenuated yellow fever vaccine strain. A standard Ficoll-Paque protocol was used to isolate PBMCs from peripheral blood. CD4 and CD8 T-cell fractions were isolated with Dynabeads CD4 and CD8 positive selection kits. TriZol was used to extract RNA from bulk PBMCs, CD4 and CD8 fractions, and dextramer-positive and dextramer-negative fractions. Sequences were derived from CD4+ T cells sorted from PBMCs, sampled on the day of the first yellow fever vaccination. The origin of this receptor is a man aged 18 to 29 who received the YFV17D yellow fever vaccine. The receptor chain draws on TRBV7-9 and TRBJ1-2; no D segment can be confidently identified. The DNA sequence follows: TGTGCCAGCAGCTTACAGGACGACGGAGGCTACACCTTC. It encodes CASSLQDDGGYTF.